This T cell receptor (beta chain) is drawn from a study of blood T cell repertoires in COVID-19. Clones were read by immunoSEQ multiplex PCR, and TCRdb kept only the in-frame ones, dropping some. The top ten hold 2% to 3% of the sample, which has hundreds of thousands of clones, more than 75% seen once. The CDR3 loop spans 11 amino acids. Trimming pared 6 bases from V and 8 bases from J, leaving 13 bases between. CDR1 is DFQATT and CDR2 is SNEGSKA in the germline V gene (reference sequence). This receptor was identified in a man between 60 and 75 years old who had recovered from COVID-19. The sequencing input was PBMCs or T cells enriched from blood (not recorded which). The chain uses TRBV20-1 and TRBJ1-1, with D possibly TRBD1 on 6 matching bases. The DNA of the CDR3 is TGCAGTGCGACCGGACAGCGGGAAGCTTTCTTT. It specifies CSATGQREAFF.